One sample yielded the 17 T cell receptor beta chains listed below, sequenced in a study of regulatory T cells in long-lasting Graves disease. As for time point: newly diagnosed GD, antithyroid drugs for less than 3 months. Following extraction of RNA from PBMCs, that RNA was used to make the TCR library. Library construction for TCR beta used iRepertoire HTBI primers and Arm-PCR of CDR3 regions. Via MiXCR, TCRdb re-called the multiplex PCR reads, giving one row per CDR3 protein. The sample comprises around 450,000 distinct CDR3 sequences, roughly 17% of which are singletons, and over 9% rests with the top ten. These data were also reused for a study on T cells in Graves' hyperthyroidism and ophthalmopathy.

This specimen consisted of peripheral blood mononuclear cells (PBMCs), obtained at new diagnosis, from a patient treated with antithyroid drugs. The origin of the receptors is a man in his forties or fifties with Graves disease.

In this sample, this clonotype turned up once. This could be a read error, since a much larger clone is one nucleotide away. This sequence joins TRBV7-9 and TRBJ2-1; D unclear. Germline lookup yields CDR1 SEHNR and CDR2 FQNEAQ (reference sequence). Trimming removed 5 bases at V and 3 bases at J, with 11 bases between. The length of the CDR3 is 14 residues. CDR3 DNA: TGTGCCAGCAGCCCCACCCTTCACTACAATGAGCAGTTCTTC. As protein: CASSPTLHYNEQFF.

This clonotype has ten or more counts. This chain connects TRBV2 to TRBJ2-5; 7 bases align to TRBD1. The CDR3 is made up of 13 amino acids. Germline CDR1 SNHLY, CDR2 FYNNEI. Trimming at V came to 8 bases and at J to 4 bases, leaving 7 bases not matched to a gene. CDR3 loop: CASADSGGETQYF. CDR3 in DNA: TGTGCCAGCGCCGACTCAGGGGGAGAGACCCAGTACTTC. The entire variable domain, with the rest obtained from reference TRBV2 and TRBJ2-5, is as follows: EPEVTQTPSHQVTQMGQEVILRCVPISNHLYFYWYRQILGQKVEFLVSFYNNEISEKSEIFDDQFSVERPDGSNFTLKIRSTKLEDSAMYFCASADSGGETQYFGPGTRLLVL.

The rearrangement joins TRBV3-1 to TRBJ2-7; unclear D gene. The germline gives CDR1 LGHDT, CDR2 YNNKEL (reference sequence). The V end lost 5 bases, the J end lost 0 bases, and 11 bases lay between the germline ends. The length of the CDR3 is 14 residues. The chain's CDR3 is CASSTTLGSYEQYF. The CDR3, as DNA: TGTGCCAGCAGCACCACGCTCGGCTCCTACGAGCAGTACTTC.

This chain connects TRBV6-1 to TRBJ2-5; 10 bases line up with TRBD2. Trimming removed 7 bases from V and 4 bases from J; junction bases left unmatched: 15. Looked up from germline, CDR1 is MNHNS and CDR2 is SASEGT. This CDR3 comprises 17 residues. The CDR3 DNA reads as TGTGCCAGCAATACTCTCAATAGCGGGAGGTCGGGAGAGACCCAGTACTTC. Translation: CASNTLNSGRSGETQYF.

On this clonotype itself: One junction end disagrees with the germline gene, perhaps due to a read error. The rearrangement links TRBV27 to TRBJ2-1; no reliable D call. This CDR3 is 14 amino acids long. The V gene's germline CDR1 is MNHEY and CDR2 SMNVEV (reference sequence). The CDR3, as DNA: TGTGCCACCTCCGGTCTATTCTCCTACAATGAGCGGTTCTTC. It encodes CATSGLFSYNERFF.

This clonotype was seen only a few times. The gene calls are TRBV28 and TRBJ2-7; D possibly corresponds to TRBD1 (7 bases). Trimming left V 8 bases short and J 7 bases short, with 18 bases between. Germline CDR1 is MDHEN and CDR2 is SYDVKM. This CDR3 has 13 residues. CDR3 residues: CASCGTAHGEQYF. The DNA for the CDR3 is TGTGCCAGCTGCGGGACAGCCCACGGGGAGCAGTACTTC.

Regarding this clonotype: A read error is possible here, since a much larger clone lies one base away. This sequence joins TRBV12-3 or TRBV12-4 and TRBJ2-7, with 9 positions matching TRBD1. The CDR3 is made up of 15 amino acids. V lost 6 bases, J lost 5 bases, and 11 bases stayed unmatched. CDR3 DNA: TGTGCCAGCAGCGGGACAGGGTGGAATCGCCACGAGCAGTACTTC. This translates into CASSGTGWNRHEQYF.

This chain connects TRBV20-1 to TRBJ2-1, with 9 positions matching TRBD1. The CDR3 sequence is 14 residues long. After removal of 6 bases from V and 4 bases from J, the junction contained 7 bases not matched to a gene. Looked up from germline, CDR1 is DFQATT and CDR2 is SNEGSKA (reference sequence). DNA for the CDR3: TGCAGTGCAAGCGGGACAGGGATTTACAATGAGCAGTTCTTC. The encoded protein is CSASGTGIYNEQFF.

This clonotype was observed at least ten times. The J gene is TRBJ1-2, the V gene TRBV5-1; 7 bases line up with TRBD1. The CDR3 is 13 residues long. Germline V CDR1 and CDR2: SGHRS, YFSETQ. The J segment lost 3 bases and the V segment lost 2 bases, leaving 1 base of the junction unmatched. The CDR3 coding sequence is TGCGCCAGCAGCTTTGGGACAGACTATGGCTACACCTTC. Translation gives CASSFGTDYGYTF.

The chain has TRBV6-2 or TRBV6-3 and TRBJ2-1, with 8 bases lining up with TRBD2. This CDR3 is built from 15 residues. Germline V gene sequence: CDR1 MNHEY, CDR2 SVGEGT. The ends lost 6 bases at V and 6 bases at J; junction bases unmatched: 10. The CDR3 loop reads CASSWGGGLRNEQFF. DNA for the CDR3: TGTGCCAGCAGCTGGGGCGGGGGGCTTCGCAATGAGCAGTTCTTC.

The chain couples TRBV12-5 to TRBJ2-1; the match to TRBD2 covers 10 bases. V gave up 4 bases and J gave up 6 bases; unmatched junction bases: 12. This CDR3 has 17 residues. Per germline, CDR1 LGHNT and CDR2 FRNRAP. CDR3 sequence reads: CASGSGLSGRIGNEQFF. Here the CDR3 DNA reads TGTGCTAGTGGTTCCGGCCTTAGCGGGAGGATAGGCAATGAGCAGTTCTTC.

This clonotype occurred many times. The genes are TRBV7-9 and TRBJ1-1; TRBD1 matches at 8 bases. Unmatched junction bases numbered 9, after V lost 5 bases and J lost 4 bases. The CDR3 sequence is 15 residues long. The germline gives CDR1 SEHNR, CDR2 FQNEAQ (reference sequence). The CDR3 nucleotides are TGTGCCAGCAGCGGAGAACAGGGGGGTGGCACTGAAGCTTTCTTT. Its translation is CASSGEQGGGTEAFF.

The chain is built from TRBV12-3 or TRBV12-4 and TRBJ2-3, with D maybe TRBD1 (5 bases). The CDR3 spans 12 residues. Trimming cost V 3 bases and J 5 bases, with 6 bases left between them. This CDR3 reads CASSFQGDTQYF. CDR3 DNA sequence: TGTGCCAGCAGTTTTCAGGGAGATACGCAGTATTTT.

This clonotype was seen at least ten times. V gene TRBV2 combines with J gene TRBJ1-4; 7 bases agree with TRBD1. This CDR3 is 15 amino acids long. V lost 7 bases and J lost 5; bases outside the gene matches: 10. Germline loops: CDR1 SNHLY, CDR2 FYNNEI. This chain's CDR3 is CASISQRGQNEKLFF. For the CDR3, the DNA is TGTGCCAGCATCTCCCAAAGGGGGCAGAATGAAAAACTGTTTTTT.

The V and J genes are TRBV28 and TRBJ2-2, with 11 bases fitting TRBD2. The germline V gene has CDR1 MDHEN and CDR2 SYDVKM. The CDR3 is 16 amino acids. V was clipped by 7 bases and J by 7 bases; unmatched bases: 11. CDR3 DNA sequence: TGTGCCAGCAACCGGTTAGCGGGAGGGCCTATCGGGGAGCTGTTTTTT. This codes for CASNRLAGGPIGELFF.

This sequence joins TRBV7-6 and TRBJ1-1; TRBD1 is a possible D gene (5 bases). The germline V and J ends were trimmed by 5 bases and 5 bases, with 12 bases remaining between them. CDR1 is SGHVS and CDR2 is FNYEAQ in the germline V gene. CDR3 size: 13 residues. This CDR3 reads CASSGGEVTEAFF. Here the CDR3 DNA reads TGTGCCAGCAGCGGGGGAGAGGTAACTGAAGCTTTCTTT. The whole variable domain, remainder taken from reference TRBV7-6 and TRBJ1-1, is GAGVSQSPRYKVTKRGQDVALRCDPISGHVSLYWYRQALGQGPEFLTYFNYEAQQDKSGLPNDRFSAERPEGSISTLTIQRTEQRDSAMYRCASSGGEVTEAFFGQGTRLTVV.

This clonotype was counted many times. The chain uses TRBV7-8 and TRBJ2-1, with D uncertain. Germline V gene data show CDR1 as SGHVS and CDR2 as FQNEAQ. CDR3 length: 13 residues. V was trimmed by 5 bases and J by 7 bases, leaving 12 bases between them. CDR3: CASSTRLNNEQFF. The CDR3 DNA follows: TGTGCCAGCAGCACCCGTCTGAATAATGAGCAGTTCTTC.